This T cell receptor beta chain was sequenced during a study of T cells after yellow fever vaccination. Study conclusions and caveats: Only a minor proportion of clonotypes was detected across both CD4 and CD8 compartments. Primary-vaccination clones mostly resurfaced post-booster (under 98% CD4, roughly 90% CD8).

Notes on this clonotype: As yet, its antigen is unknown.

The germline V gene encodes CDR1 MRHNA and CDR2 SNTAGT. The CDR3 extends over 13 amino acids. Each CDR3 protein is one row after TCRdb ran MiXCR on the 5' RACE reads. The sample lists a few hundred thousand distinct CDR3 sequences, approximately 9% occurring once. The chain recombines TRBV6-4 with TRBJ2-1, with 7 bases fitting TRBD2. The TCR comes from a man between 18 and 35 years old who received the YFV17D yellow fever vaccine. Sequencing used PBMCs, obtained on the day of the first yellow fever vaccination. CDR3 region: CVRAGPLLNEQFF. As DNA, the CDR3 is TGTGTCAGAGCGGGACCTCTGCTCAATGAGCAGTTCTTC.